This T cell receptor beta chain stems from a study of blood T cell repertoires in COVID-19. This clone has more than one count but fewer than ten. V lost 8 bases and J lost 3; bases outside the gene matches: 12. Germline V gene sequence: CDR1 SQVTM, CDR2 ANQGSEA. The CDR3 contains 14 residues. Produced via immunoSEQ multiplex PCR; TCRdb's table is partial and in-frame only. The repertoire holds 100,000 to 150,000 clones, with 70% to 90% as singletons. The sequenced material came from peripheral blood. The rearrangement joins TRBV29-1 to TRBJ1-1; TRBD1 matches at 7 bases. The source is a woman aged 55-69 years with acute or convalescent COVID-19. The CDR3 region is CSSETGYRDTEAFF. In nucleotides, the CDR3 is TGCAGCTCTGAGACAGGGTATCGGGACACTGAAGCTTTCTTT.